These T cell receptor beta chains were read from a single sample in a study of T cell responses to AZD1222 COVID-19 vaccine. Here immunoSEQ multiplex PCR was the method, and the copy in TCRdb shows in-frame clones only, minus some. The sample contains about 140,000 clones, roughly 88% of which appear only once. Sequencing used peripheral blood, obtained on day 0 of AZD1222 vaccination. Receptor source: an adult in good health. Both conserved end residues are part of each CDR3. A D gene is named only where the DNA matches it firmly. Size is omitted from some rows. Given values are once, few, many or a class for expanded clones.

abundance,v_gene,j_gene,d_gene,CDR3nt,CDR3aa
-,TRBV6-5,TRBJ1-5,-,TGTGCCAGCATCGGGCTTTATAGCAATCAGCCCCAGCATTTT,CASIGLYSNQPQHF
once,TRBV27,TRBJ1-5,-,TGTGCCAGCAGTTTAATGGCGGGTCCTCAGCCCCAGCATTTT,CASSLMAGPQPQHF
-,TRBV24-1,TRBJ1-1,-,TGTGCCATAAGGGACAATGATTACACTGAAGCTTTCTTT,CAIRDNDYTEAFF
-,TRBV28,TRBJ2-1,TRBD2,TGTGCCAGCAGTTCCGGTGGGAGGGCAAATGAGCAGTTCTTC,CASSSGGRANEQFF
-,TRBV3-1/TRBV3-2,TRBJ2-7,-,TGTGCCAGCAGCCAAAGGGGGAGGTACGAGCAGTACTTC,CASSQRGRYEQYF
-,TRBV4-2,TRBJ2-7,-,TGTGCCAGCAGCGGGAGTATCCCCTTTTACGAGCAGTACTTC,CASSGSIPFYEQYF
-,TRBV3-1/TRBV3-2,TRBJ2-7,-,TGTGCCAGCAGCCCCGGGGACGGTCCCTACGAGCAGTACTTC,CASSPGDGPYEQYF
-,TRBV10-3,TRBJ2-7,-,TGTGCCACTAACTCGGGGGAGCCCTACGAGCAGTACTTC,CATNSGEPYEQYF
-,TRBV15,TRBJ2-2,TRBD2,TGTGCCACTGCGGGGGGCCGACACACCGGGGAGCTGTTTTTT,CATAGGRHTGELFF
-,TRBV29-1,TRBJ1-3,TRBD1,TGCAGCGTTTGGGACAGGGGACTTTTTGGAAACACCATATATTTT,CSVWDRGLFGNTIYF
-,TRBV5-4,TRBJ2-3,-,TGTGCCAGCACCCTTGGTGGGGGAAATACGCAGTATTTT,CASTLGGGNTQYF
-,TRBV5-1,TRBJ2-7,-,TGCGCCAGCAGCTCACAAGACTACGAGCAGTACTTC,CASSSQDYEQYF
-,TRBV9,TRBJ1-2,TRBD1,TGTGCCAGCAGCGTAGCGGGGACAGGCTATGGCTACACCTTC,CASSVAGTGYGYTF
-,TRBV9,TRBJ2-5,-,TGTGCCAGCAGCGTCCAAGCATTTGGGGAGACCCAGTACTTC,CASSVQAFGETQYF
-,TRBV30,TRBJ2-7,TRBD2,TGTGCCTGGAGTGTACGGGCTAGCGGGACCTCTATCTCCTACGAGCAGTACTTC,CAWSVRASGTSISYEQYF
-,TRBV27,TRBJ1-1,TRBD1,TGTGCCAGCGGAGGGGACAGCATGAACACTGAAGCTTTCTTT,CASGGDSMNTEAFF
-,TRBV4-1,TRBJ2-6,-,TGCGCCAGCAGCCAACCCGGGGCAGGTTTCTCTGGGGCCAACGTCCTGACTTTC,CASSQPGAGFSGANVLTF
-,TRBV12-3/TRBV12-4,TRBJ1-1,-,TGTGCCAGCAGTCAGGGGAGTGTGACTGAAGCTTTCTTT,CASSQGSVTEAFF
-,TRBV6-5,TRBJ1-1,-,TGTGCCGGGGGATACATGAACACTGAAGCTTTCTTT,CAGGYMNTEAFF
once,TRBV6-2/TRBV6-3,TRBJ2-5,-,TGTGCCAGCAGTCCCTCCGGACGGCCGGTGGAGACCCAGTACTTC,CASSPSGRPVETQYF
-,TRBV4-3,TRBJ2-1,-,TGCGCCAGCAGCCAAGAACCGGGGAACCGATACAATGAGCAGTTCTTC,CASSQEPGNRYNEQFF
-,TRBV5-5,TRBJ2-1,TRBD2,TGTGCCAGCAGCCCGCCCGGAGCGGGAGGGTTCCATGAGCAGTTCTTC,CASSPPGAGGFHEQFF
-,TRBV7-3,TRBJ1-2,-,TGTGCCAGCAGCTTAACGAGGGAGGAGGGCTACACCTTC,CASSLTREEGYTF
-,TRBV5-1,TRBJ2-7,-,TGCGCCAGCAGCTTGGTACCGCGGGAATACGAGCAGTACTTC,CASSLVPREYEQYF